The next 24 T cell receptor beta chains were all read from a single sample in a study of blood T cells in healthy people across ages. With a J-beta primer mix and a sample-barcoded 5' primer, a second PCR ran about 7 to 12 cycles. Using its own MiXCR run on the 5' RACE reads, TCRdb lists one record per CDR3 protein. The sample includes 1.5 million or so distinct CDR3 sequences, approximately 42% of them seen just once. Sequenced material: blood. The receptors come from a woman under 30 in good health.

This clonotype was counted between two and nine times. The chain joins TRBV7-9 to TRBJ2-1; 12 bases line up with TRBD2. The CDR3 length is 16 residues. Trimming took 1 base from V and 7 from J; bases not matched to a gene: 5. Germline CDR1 reads SEHNR; CDR2 reads FQNEAQ (reference sequence). CDR3 amino acids: CASSLGASGGANEQFF. The CDR3 DNA is TGTGCCAGCAGCTTAGGAGCTAGCGGGGGGGCAAATGAGCAGTTCTTC.

The chain couples TRBV4-2 to TRBJ1-5; D not certain. The CDR3 consists of 14 residues. Trimming took off 3 bases at V and 1 base at J, with 7 bases between the two ends. Germline assignment: CDR1 LGHNA and CDR2 YNFKEQ. CDR3 protein: CASSHQSSNQPQHF. The CDR3 DNA sequence: TGTGCCAGCAGCCACCAAAGCAGCAATCAGCCCCAGCATTTT.

The V gene is TRBV5-1, the J gene TRBJ2-3; possible D gene TRBD2, 5 bases. The germline V gene encodes CDR1 SGHRS and CDR2 YFSETQ. Trimming pared 4 bases from V and 8 bases from J, leaving 8 bases between. The CDR3 extends over 11 amino acids. Here the CDR3 reads CASSQEVTQYF. The CDR3 region has the DNA TGCGCCAGCAGCCAGGAGGTTACGCAGTATTTT.

The chain is built from TRBV3-1 and TRBJ2-5; the D is unclear. Trimming stripped 3 bases from V and 7 bases from J, with 6 bases between. The CDR3 is 11 residues long. Germline V lookup: CDR1 LGHDT, CDR2 YNNKEL (reference sequence). The CDR3 coding sequence is TGTGCCAGCAGCCACGCCGGGACCCAGTACTTC. As protein: CASSHAGTQYF.

CDR3 sequence (DNA): TGTGCCAGCAGTGAAAGGTTCGGCGGGAGGGCCAAGAATGAGCAGTTCTTC. Its translation: CASSERFGGRAKNEQFF. The V gene is TRBV6-1, the J gene TRBJ2-1; the match to TRBD2 covers 9 bases. Germline assignment: CDR1 MNHNS and CDR2 SASEGT. Losses at the gene ends were 2 bases for V and 7 bases for J; bases not matched to a gene: 12. The CDR3 contains 17 residues.

The chain carries TRBV7-2 and TRBJ1-2, with no clear D. Trimming took off 5 bases at V and 3 bases at J, with 19 bases between the two ends. The CDR3 consists of 16 residues. CDR1 is SGHTA, CDR2 FQGNSA, per germline. CDR3 DNA sequence: TGTGCCAGCAGCCTCGACGGTGCGGTGGCAGACTATGGCTACACCTTC. This encodes CASSLDGAVADYGYTF.

The gene calls are TRBV20-1 and TRBJ2-3; D gene uncertain. This CDR3 has 14 residues. CDR1 is DFQATT, CDR2 SNEGSKA, per germline (reference sequence). The ends were cut back, 3 bases at V and 6 bases at J, with 16 bases in the middle. CDR3 in amino acids: CSASVGNPGDTQYF. CDR3 sequence (DNA): TGCAGTGCTAGTGTTGGCAACCCTGGTGATACGCAGTATTTT.

The rearrangement uses TRBV11-2 and TRBJ2-3; a possible D gene is TRBD2 (6 bases). CDR1 is SGHAT and CDR2 is FQNNGV in the germline V gene. With 0 bases removed from V and 5 bases from J, the gap between germline ends came to 12 bases. This CDR3 contains 15 residues. CDR3 DNA sequence: TGTGCCAGCAGCTTAGATCTGGCGGGGATAGATACGCAGTATTTT. Translated, it gives CASSLDLAGIDTQYF.

This clonotype has a handful of counts. The rearrangement joins TRBV9 to TRBJ1-2; D not certain. This CDR3 spans 14 amino acids. V shed 6 bases and J shed 2 bases, with 14 bases lying between them. CDR1 is SGDLS and CDR2 is YYNGEE in the germline V gene. CDR3 nucleotide sequence: TGTGCCAGCACCCCACAAGAAGCCAACTATGGCTACACCTTC. Translated: CASTPQEANYGYTF.

The chain uses TRBV6-6 and TRBJ2-5; 8 bases align to TRBD1. V lost 0 bases and J lost 4; bases outside the gene matches: 4. Germline CDR1 is MNHNY and CDR2 is SVGAGI (reference sequence). This CDR3 contains 15 residues. This chain's CDR3 is CASSYSKGTGETQYF. DNA of the CDR3: TGTGCCAGCAGTTACTCGAAGGGGACAGGAGAGACCCAGTACTTC.

About this clonotype: Just one base apart from a much larger clone, this may be a read error. This chain links TRBV7-8 with TRBJ2-1, with D perhaps TRBD1 (6 bases). Trimming removed 2 bases at V and 3 bases at J, with 8 bases between. Germline V lookup: CDR1 SGHVS, CDR2 FQNEAQ. The CDR3 contains 14 residues. CDR3 loop: CASSLWTVYNEQFF. The CDR3, as DNA: TGTGCCAGCAGCTTATGGACAGTCTACAATGAGCAGTTCTTC.

This clonotype was counted only a few times. This chain joins TRBV20-1 and TRBJ2-7, with D possibly being TRBD2 (6 bases). Trimming cost V 4 bases and J 3 bases, with 16 bases left between them. The V gene's germline CDR1 is DFQATT and CDR2 SNEGSKA (reference sequence). There are 14 residues in the CDR3. The CDR3 DNA reads TGCAGTGCTATCAAGACTAGAACCTTCTACGAGCAGTACTTC. Translated, it gives CSAIKTRTFYEQYF.

The CDR3 sequence is CASRAPGQGNNEQYF. CDR3 in DNA: TGTGCCAGCAGAGCACCGGGACAGGGTAACAATGAGCAGTACTTC. J is TRBJ2-1 and V is TRBV6-2 or TRBV6-3; 9 bases agree with TRBD1. The DNA matches TRBJ2-7 better at its end, which makes the J call doubtful. Germline CDR1 reads MNHEY; CDR2 reads SVGEGT. The CDR3 runs to 15 residues.

As to this clonotype: The germline gene is not matched at one end of the junction; a read error may be the cause. The chain carries TRBV6-5 and TRBJ2-7; D remains ambiguous. The CDR3 is made up of 13 amino acids. Germline V CDR1 and CDR2: MNHEY, SVGAGI. The CDR3 DNA sequence: TGTGCCGGCAGTTACTTCAGAGGTCACGAGCAGTACTTC. Protein sequence: CAGSYFRGHEQYF.

V is TRBV27 and J is TRBJ1-5; D unclear. The V end was cut by 8 bases, the J end by 0 bases, with 11 bases between. Germline CDR1 MNHEY, CDR2 SMNVEV (reference sequence). The CDR3 is made up of 14 amino acids. This chain's CDR3 is CASRPLYSNQPQHF. For the CDR3, the DNA is TGTGCCAGCCGCCCGCTCTATAGCAATCAGCCCCAGCATTTT.

This sequence joins TRBV4-3 and TRBJ2-7; D is unclear. Germline CDR1 LGHNA, CDR2 YSLEER. Trimming stripped 0 bases from V and 7 bases from J, with 22 bases between. There are 17 residues in the CDR3. In DNA form, the CDR3 reads TGCGCCAGCAGCCAAGAGGGCGGACCGCTGTCCATCAATGAGCAGTACTTC. Translation: CASSQEGGPLSINEQYF.

In this sample, this clonotype turned up a few times. The rearrangement joins TRBV20-1 to TRBJ2-7, with 13 bases matching TRBD2. Trimming at V came to 6 bases and at J to 7 bases, leaving 6 bases not matched to a gene. The germline gives CDR1 DFQATT, CDR2 SNEGSKA (reference sequence). The CDR3 length is 13 residues. The CDR3 DNA follows: TGCAGTGCCCACGGGACTAGCGGGGAAGAGCAGTACTTC. Amino acid sequence: CSAHGTSGEEQYF.

The rearrangement joins TRBV20-1 to TRBJ2-3; no definite D call. This CDR3 has 14 amino acids. The V and J ends lost 6 bases and 2 bases respectively, with 15 bases between them. The germline CDR1 and CDR2 sequences are DFQATT and SNEGSKA (reference sequence). The CDR3 DNA follows: TGCAGTGCACCAGTTGGCCAAATCACAGATACGCAGTATTTT. Translated, it gives CSAPVGQITDTQYF.

This clonotype has a handful of counts. The V call is TRBV4-1, the J call TRBJ2-7; D possibly uses TRBD1 or TRBD2 (5 bases each). V was clipped by 0 bases and J by 2 bases, with 11 bases between them. CDR1 is MGHRA, CDR2 YSYEKL, per germline. The CDR3 sequence is 15 residues long. As DNA, the CDR3 is TGCGCCAGCAGCCAAGATCATCGGGGCCCCTACGAGCAGTACTTC. Protein sequence: CASSQDHRGPYEQYF.

V gene TRBV20-1 combines with J gene TRBJ2-5; no firm D call. Matching the DNA end better, TRBJ2-7 makes the J call doubtful. The CDR3 extends over 13 amino acids. The germline V gene has CDR1 DFQATT and CDR2 SNEGSKA (reference sequence). CDR3 bases: TGCAGTGCTAGAGTCGTCCTGCGGTACGAGCAGTACTTC. This codes for CSARVVLRYEQYF.

This clonotype was counted a few times. The V and J genes are TRBV12-3 or TRBV12-4 and TRBJ2-1; maybe TRBD1 (6 bases). V was trimmed by 3 bases and J by 2 bases, leaving 11 bases between them. The CDR3 spans 15 residues. This chain's CDR3 is CASSFTGTPYNEQFF. DNA of the CDR3: TGTGCCAGCAGTTTTACCGGGACACCCTACAATGAGCAGTTCTTC.

The gene calls are TRBV12-3 or TRBV12-4 and TRBJ1-5; D might be TRBD1 (6 bases). CDR3 size: 16 residues. The ends were cut back, 3 bases at V and 7 bases at J, with 19 bases in the middle. CDR3 coding DNA: TGTGCCAGCAGTTTCGCGGACAGTGTTTTTGGACAGCCCCAGCATTTT. It codes for CASSFADSVFGQPQHF.

This clonotype showed up just a few times. The chain uses TRBV4-3 and TRBJ2-5; the match to TRBD2 covers 7 bases. The CDR3 extends over 15 amino acids. The ends lost 0 bases at V and 5 bases at J; junction bases unmatched: 6. CDR1 is LGHNA, CDR2 YSLEER, per germline. The CDR3 protein is CASSQDLTSDETQYF. The CDR3 DNA reads TGCGCCAGCAGCCAAGATCTAACTAGCGACGAGACCCAGTACTTC.

The rearrangement joins TRBV6-6 to TRBJ2-1; 10 bases fit TRBD1. The CDR3 is 16 amino acids. CDR1 and CDR2 from the germline V gene are MNHNY and SVGAGI (reference sequence). The ends lost 2 bases at V and 6 bases at J; junction bases unmatched: 7. CDR3 nucleotides: TGTGCCAGCAGTTACAAGCCGGGACAGGGGATCAATGAGCAGTTCTTC. This translates into CASSYKPGQGINEQFF.